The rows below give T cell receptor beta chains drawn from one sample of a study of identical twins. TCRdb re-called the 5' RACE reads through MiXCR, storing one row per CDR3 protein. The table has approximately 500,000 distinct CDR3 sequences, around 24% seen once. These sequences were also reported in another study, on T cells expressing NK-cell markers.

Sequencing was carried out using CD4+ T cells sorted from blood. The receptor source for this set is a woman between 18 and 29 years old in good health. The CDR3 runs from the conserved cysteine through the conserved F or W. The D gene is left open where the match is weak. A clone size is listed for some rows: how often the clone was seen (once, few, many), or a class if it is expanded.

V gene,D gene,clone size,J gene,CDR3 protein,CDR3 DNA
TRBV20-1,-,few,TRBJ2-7,CSASQGQVYEQYF,TGCAGTGCTAGCCAGGGGCAGGTCTACGAGCAGTACTTC
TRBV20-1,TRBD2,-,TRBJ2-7,CSVGTSATYEQYF,TGCAGTGTCGGGACTAGCGCAACCTACGAGCAGTACTTC
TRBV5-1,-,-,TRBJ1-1,CASSFQGHTEAFF,TGCGCCAGCAGCTTTCAGGGGCACACTGAAGCTTTCTTT
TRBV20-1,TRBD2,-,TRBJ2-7,CSARGTSVREQYF,TGCAGTGCTAGAGGGACTAGCGTTCGCGAGCAGTACTTC
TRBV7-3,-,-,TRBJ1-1,CASSTHEGTEAFF,TGTGCCAGCAGCACCCATGAGGGGACTGAAGCTTTCTTT
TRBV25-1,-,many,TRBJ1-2,CASSGSGKSNYGYTF,TGTGCCAGCAGTGGCTCAGGAAAGTCTAACTATGGCTACACCTTC
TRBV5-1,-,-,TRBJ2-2,CASSLRASIGELFF,TGCGCCAGCAGCTTGAGGGCCTCAATCGGGGAGCTGTTTTTT
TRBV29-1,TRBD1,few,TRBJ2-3,CSLGQASTDTQYF,TGCAGCTTAGGACAGGCAAGCACAGATACGCAGTATTTT
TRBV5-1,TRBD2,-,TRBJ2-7,CASLLSHAGGAREQYF,TGCGCCAGCCTCCTATCGCACGCGGGGGGGGCTCGCGAGCAGTACTTC
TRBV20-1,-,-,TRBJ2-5,CSARDPTTGTETQYF,TGCAGTGCTAGAGATCCCACGACAGGGACTGAGACCCAGTACTTC
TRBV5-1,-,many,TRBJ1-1,CASSLAGVTEAFF,TGCGCCAGCAGCTTGGCCGGGGTTACTGAAGCTTTCTTT
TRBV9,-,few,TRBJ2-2,CASSVMGPFFGELFF,TGTGCCAGCAGCGTCATGGGACCATTTTTCGGGGAGCTGTTTTTT
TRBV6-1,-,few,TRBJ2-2,CASNGRIANTGELFF,TGTGCCAGCAATGGGAGGATCGCGAACACCGGGGAGCTGTTTTTT
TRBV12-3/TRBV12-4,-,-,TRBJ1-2,CASNYQGHYGYTF,TGTGCCAGCAACTATCAGGGTCACTATGGCTACACCTTC
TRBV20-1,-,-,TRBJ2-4,CSAGYTQNIQYF,TGCAGTGCTGGCTACACTCAAAACATTCAGTACTTC
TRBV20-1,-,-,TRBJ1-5,CSATTGFGNQPQHF,TGCAGTGCAACTACAGGGTTCGGCAATCAGCCCCAGCATTTT
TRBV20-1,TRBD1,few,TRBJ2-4,CSAGTGGSAKNIQYF,TGCAGTGCAGGGACAGGGGGATCGGCCAAAAACATTCAGTACTTC
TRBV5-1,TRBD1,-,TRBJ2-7,CASSATGGTYEQYF,TGCGCCAGCTCCGCAACAGGGGGAACCTACGAGCAGTACTTC
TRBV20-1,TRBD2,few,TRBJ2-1,CSALTLAGSYNEQFF,TGCAGTGCTCTCACACTAGCGGGGAGTTACAATGAGCAGTTCTTC
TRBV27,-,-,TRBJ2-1,CASSSRTAPTYNEQFF,TGTGCCAGCAGTTCCAGGACAGCGCCGACCTACAATGAGCAGTTCTTC